These 9 T cell receptor beta chains originate from one sample sequenced in a study of blood T cells in healthy people across ages. A J-beta primer mix and a sample-barcoded 5' primer were used in a second PCR of about 6 to 12 cycles. MiXCR, applied by TCRdb to the 5' RACE reads, yields one record per CDR3 protein. This sample has about 900,000 distinct CDR3 sequences, with around 62% found just once. Sequencing used blood. These receptors were obtained from a young man in good health.

This sequence joins TRBV27 and TRBJ1-2; D gene uncertain. This CDR3 spans 14 amino acids. Germline assignment: CDR1 MNHEY and CDR2 SMNVEV (reference sequence). Deletions cut 0 bases from V and 7 bases from J, with 12 bases between. CDR3 sequence reads: CASSLSPHFSGYTF. For the CDR3, the DNA is TGTGCCAGCAGTTTATCGCCCCATTTTTCTGGCTACACCTTC.

V usage is TRBV10-3 and J usage is TRBJ2-7; D is uncertain. The germline V and J ends were trimmed by 0 bases and 0 bases, with 6 bases remaining between them. The CDR3 spans 14 residues. CDR1 is ENHRY, CDR2 SYGVKD, per germline. DNA of the CDR3: TGTGCCATCAGTGAGTCAAAAAACTCCTACGAGCAGTACTTC. This codes for CAISESKNSYEQYF.

The CDR3 bases are TGTGCCAGCAGTGAAAGCCTTACTAACTATGGCTACACCTTC. Translated: CASSESLTNYGYTF. The chain links TRBV27 to TRBJ1-2; no clear D. Germline-derived CDR1 and CDR2 are MNHEY and SMNVEV (reference sequence). The CDR3 runs to 14 residues. The V end was cut by 5 bases, the J end by 0 bases, with 10 bases between.

V is TRBV29-1 and J is TRBJ1-2; maybe TRBD1 (5 bases). This CDR3 has 14 residues. Trimming shortened V by 5 bases and J by 4 bases, and 17 bases separated the two germline ends. Germline V lookup: CDR1 SQVTM, CDR2 ANQGSEA. CDR3 protein: CSVREDTTSYGYTF. In nucleotides, the CDR3 is TGCAGCGTTAGGGAGGACACAACATCCTATGGCTACACCTTC.

The gene calls are TRBV18 and TRBJ2-5; D is possibly TRBD1 (6 bases). The DNA matches TRBJ2-7 better at its end, which makes the J call doubtful. The CDR3 extends over 17 amino acids. Germline CDR1 reads KGHSH; CDR2 reads LQKENI. CDR3 sequence (DNA): TGTGCCAGCTCACCACAGGTAGGGGGAATGCTTTCCTACGAGCAGTACTTC. Its protein product is CASSPQVGGMLSYEQYF.

V is TRBV28 and J is TRBJ2-7; no firm D call. This CDR3 is built from 14 residues. The V end was cut by 4 bases, the J end by 6 bases, with 16 bases between. Germline assignment: CDR1 MDHEN and CDR2 SYDVKM. This CDR3 reads CASSYDWVPSEQYF. The CDR3 DNA reads TGTGCCAGCAGTTATGATTGGGTTCCCAGCGAGCAGTACTTC.

The chain links TRBV11-2 to TRBJ2-1, with 9 positions matching TRBD2. The germline CDR1 and CDR2 sequences are SGHAT and FQNNGV. V lost 1 base, J lost 1 base, and 8 bases stayed unmatched. This CDR3 is 18 amino acids long. This chain's CDR3 is CASSLVAGGQSSYNEQFF. The DNA for the CDR3 is TGTGCCAGCAGCTTAGTGGCGGGGGGGCAATCATCCTACAATGAGCAGTTCTTC. The variable domain in full, with the rest retrieved from reference TRBV11-2 and TRBJ2-1, is EAGVAQSPRYKIIEKRQSVAFWCNPISGHATLYWYQQILGQGPKLLIQFQNNGVVDDSQLPKDRFSAERLKGVDSTLKIQPAKLEDSAVYLCASSLVAGGQSSYNEQFFGPGTRLTVL.

This clonotype was seen only once. The chain combines TRBV29-1 with TRBJ2-3; a possible D gene is TRBD1 (5 bases). Germline CDR1 is SQVTM and CDR2 is ANQGSEA. The V end was cut by 0 bases, the J end by 1 base, with 20 bases between. CDR3 size: 18 residues. The CDR3 DNA follows: TGCAGCGTTGAAGAAGGGGCAGGTGGTTCCTCGGGCACAGATACGCAGTATTTT. It translates to CSVEEGAGGSSGTDTQYF.

Many counts were recorded for this clonotype. This chain's CDR3 is CASSLYKDHNQPQHF. CDR3 coding DNA: TGTGCCAGCAGCTTATACAAGGATCACAATCAGCCCCAGCATTTT. This chain connects TRBV7-2 to TRBJ1-5; D gene ambiguous. This CDR3 comprises 15 residues. Germline lookup yields CDR1 SGHTA and CDR2 FQGNSA. The V end was cut by 2 bases, the J end by 3 bases, with 11 bases between.